These T cell receptor beta chains were read from a single sample in a study of blood T cell repertoires in COVID-19. This table comes from immunoSEQ multiplex PCR, and its TCRdb copy is limited to in-frame clones, with some not included. The repertoire holds 15,000 to 20,000 clones, with 80% to 90% as singletons. The sample was peripheral blood. The receptors here all came from a human donor in a cohort sampled during active COVID-19. CDR3s include the opening cysteine and the closing phenylalanine or tryptophan. Fields, in order: D gene, clone size, V gene, J gene, CDR3 protein, CDR3 DNA. D genes are given only for firm matches. Only some rows state a clone size, as once, few, many or a class for expanded clones.

D gene: TRBD1; clone size: -; V gene: TRBV6-6; J gene: TRBJ2-3; CDR3 protein: CASSSMGQGMADTQYF; CDR3 DNA: TGTGCCAGCAGTTCCATGGGACAGGGGATGGCAGATACGCAGTATTTT
D gene: TRBD1; clone size: -; V gene: TRBV9; J gene: TRBJ1-2; CDR3 protein: CASSLHETGGFLGYTF; CDR3 DNA: TGTGCCAGCAGCCTTCACGAGACAGGGGGGTTTCTTGGCTACACCTTC
D gene: -; clone size: -; V gene: TRBV19; J gene: TRBJ2-7; CDR3 protein: CASSLQGSYEQYF; CDR3 DNA: TGTGCCAGTAGTCTACAGGGTTCCTACGAGCAGTACTTC
D gene: -; clone size: -; V gene: TRBV16; J gene: TRBJ1-5; CDR3 protein: CASSQFGSLLNQPQHF; CDR3 DNA: TGTGCCAGCAGCCAATTTGGCAGTCTCCTCAATCAGCCCCAGCATTTT
D gene: TRBD1; clone size: -; V gene: TRBV3-1/TRBV3-2; J gene: TRBJ1-2; CDR3 protein: CASSPQYRGEYGYTF; CDR3 DNA: TGTGCCAGCAGCCCACAATACAGGGGGGAGTATGGCTACACCTTC
D gene: -; clone size: -; V gene: TRBV15; J gene: TRBJ2-1; CDR3 protein: CATSRDMNEQFF; CDR3 DNA: TGTGCCACCAGCAGAGATATGAATGAGCAGTTCTTC
D gene: TRBD2; clone size: -; V gene: TRBV9; J gene: TRBJ2-3; CDR3 protein: CASSFSGGGADTQYF; CDR3 DNA: TGTGCCAGCAGCTTCAGCGGGGGTGGGGCAGATACGCAGTATTTT
D gene: TRBD1; clone size: -; V gene: TRBV29-1; J gene: TRBJ1-2; CDR3 protein: CSVGTGGNYGYTF; CDR3 DNA: TGCAGCGTTGGGACAGGCGGTAACTATGGCTACACCTTC
D gene: -; clone size: -; V gene: TRBV5-4; J gene: TRBJ2-1; CDR3 protein: CASVESSYNEQFF; CDR3 DNA: TGTGCCAGCGTAGAGTCTTCCTACAATGAGCAGTTCTTC
D gene: -; clone size: -; V gene: TRBV7-9; J gene: TRBJ1-1; CDR3 protein: CASSSRQLMNTEAFF; CDR3 DNA: TGTGCCAGCAGCTCACGACAGCTCATGAACACTGAAGCTTTCTTT
D gene: TRBD1; clone size: -; V gene: TRBV28; J gene: TRBJ2-1; CDR3 protein: CASSTPGQGSYNEQFF; CDR3 DNA: TGTGCCAGCAGTACCCCGGGACAGGGGTCCTACAATGAGCAGTTCTTC
D gene: -; clone size: -; V gene: TRBV2; J gene: TRBJ2-1; CDR3 protein: CASLGQSGYEQFF; CDR3 DNA: TGTGCCAGTTTAGGACAGTCAGGATATGAGCAGTTCTTC
D gene: -; clone size: -; V gene: TRBV13; J gene: TRBJ2-3; CDR3 protein: CATPPGGGFSDTQYF; CDR3 DNA: TGTGCCACCCCTCCCGGAGGGGGCTTCTCGGATACGCAGTATTTT
D gene: TRBD2; clone size: once; V gene: TRBV15; J gene: TRBJ2-7; CDR3 protein: CATSTRLAGGEQYF; CDR3 DNA: TGTGCCACCAGCACTCGGCTAGCGGGGGGGGAGCAGTACTTC
D gene: -; clone size: -; V gene: TRBV27; J gene: TRBJ2-3; CDR3 protein: CASSLTGPSTDTQYF; CDR3 DNA: TGTGCCAGCAGTTTAACAGGCCCTAGCACAGATACGCAGTATTTT
D gene: TRBD2; clone size: -; V gene: TRBV19; J gene: TRBJ2-3; CDR3 protein: CASSIVRGGPLGTDTQYF; CDR3 DNA: TGTGCCAGTAGTATAGTGCGGGGGGGGCCGTTGGGCACAGATACGCAGTATTTT
D gene: -; clone size: -; V gene: TRBV6-1; J gene: TRBJ1-6; CDR3 protein: CASSEFQGLVSPLHF; CDR3 DNA: TGTGCCAGCAGTGAATTTCAGGGGCTGGTTTCACCCCTCCACTTT
D gene: TRBD1; clone size: -; V gene: TRBV18; J gene: TRBJ2-7; CDR3 protein: CASSPRQGKYEQYF; CDR3 DNA: TGTGCCAGCTCACCGCGACAGGGGAAGTACGAGCAGTACTTC
D gene: -; clone size: -; V gene: TRBV19; J gene: TRBJ1-5; CDR3 protein: CASSIVGSRPQHF; CDR3 DNA: TGTGCCAGTAGTATAGTCGGGTCTCGGCCCCAGCATTTT
D gene: TRBD2; clone size: once; V gene: TRBV5-5; J gene: TRBJ2-7; CDR3 protein: CASSFGGRGDEQYF; CDR3 DNA: TGTGCCAGCAGCTTCGGGGGACGGGGGGACGAGCAGTACTTC
D gene: TRBD2; clone size: -; V gene: TRBV27; J gene: TRBJ2-1; CDR3 protein: CASSLRGDYNEQFF; CDR3 DNA: TGTGCCAGCAGTTTACGGGGGGACTACAATGAGCAGTTCTTC
D gene: TRBD1; clone size: -; V gene: TRBV7-3; J gene: TRBJ2-3; CDR3 protein: CASSSRGLADTQYF; CDR3 DNA: TGTGCCAGCAGCTCCAGGGGGCTAGCAGATACGCAGTATTTT
D gene: -; clone size: -; V gene: TRBV10-1; J gene: TRBJ2-7; CDR3 protein: CASSGGLAGYEQYF; CDR3 DNA: TGCGCCAGCAGCGGTGGGCTGGCTGGCTACGAGCAGTACTTC
D gene: -; clone size: -; V gene: TRBV2; J gene: TRBJ1-1; CDR3 protein: CASSDGRNTEAFF; CDR3 DNA: TGTGCCAGCAGTGATGGCAGGAACACTGAAGCTTTCTTT
D gene: TRBD1; clone size: -; V gene: TRBV6-5; J gene: TRBJ1-2; CDR3 protein: CASLGRNPGTGGYTF; CDR3 DNA: TGTGCCAGTTTGGGAAGGAATCCCGGGACAGGAGGCTACACCTTC
D gene: TRBD1; clone size: -; V gene: TRBV24-1; J gene: TRBJ2-1; CDR3 protein: CATSDLRDSWNEQFF; CDR3 DNA: TGTGCCACCAGTGATTTAAGGGACAGCTGGAATGAGCAGTTCTTC
D gene: TRBD1; clone size: -; V gene: TRBV29-1; J gene: TRBJ2-3; CDR3 protein: CSVVGQGTDTQYF; CDR3 DNA: TGCAGCGTTGTGGGACAGGGGACAGATACGCAGTATTTT
D gene: TRBD2; clone size: -; V gene: TRBV6-2/TRBV6-3; J gene: TRBJ2-1; CDR3 protein: CASSRAGGIDEQFF; CDR3 DNA: TGTGCCAGCAGTCGGGCGGGAGGGATAGATGAGCAGTTCTTC
D gene: -; clone size: -; V gene: TRBV11-3; J gene: TRBJ2-5; CDR3 protein: CASSPLLDPETQYF; CDR3 DNA: TGTGCCAGCAGCCCCTTGCTAGACCCGGAGACCCAGTACTTC
D gene: TRBD1; clone size: few; V gene: TRBV7-9; J gene: TRBJ1-1; CDR3 protein: CASTWTGGYTEAFF; CDR3 DNA: TGTGCCAGCACCTGGACAGGGGGCTACACTGAAGCTTTCTTT
D gene: TRBD2; clone size: -; V gene: TRBV6-4; J gene: TRBJ2-1; CDR3 protein: CASSPGLGSYNEQFF; CDR3 DNA: TGTGCCAGCAGTCCGGGACTAGGTTCCTACAATGAGCAGTTCTTC
D gene: TRBD2; clone size: -; V gene: TRBV5-4; J gene: TRBJ2-5; CDR3 protein: CASSLERAGGQETQYF; CDR3 DNA: TGTGCCAGCAGCTTGGAAAGGGCGGGGGGACAAGAGACCCAGTACTTC
D gene: -; clone size: -; V gene: TRBV6-2/TRBV6-3; J gene: TRBJ2-3; CDR3 protein: CASSYEGVRLIDTQYF; CDR3 DNA: TGTGCCAGCAGTTACGAGGGGGTGCGCCTAATCGATACGCAGTATTTT
D gene: -; clone size: -; V gene: TRBV5-1; J gene: TRBJ2-5; CDR3 protein: CASSFSQETQYF; CDR3 DNA: TGCGCCAGCAGCTTCTCTCAAGAGACCCAGTACTTC
D gene: -; clone size: -; V gene: TRBV19; J gene: TRBJ2-7; CDR3 protein: CASSIRSEQYF; CDR3 DNA: TGTGCCAGTAGTATTCGGAGCGAGCAGTACTTC
D gene: TRBD2; clone size: once; V gene: TRBV27; J gene: TRBJ2-7; CDR3 protein: CASSPVPTSGVGEQYF; CDR3 DNA: TGTGCCAGCAGTCCCGTACCCACTAGCGGGGTGGGCGAGCAGTACTTC
D gene: TRBD1; clone size: -; V gene: TRBV5-1; J gene: TRBJ1-1; CDR3 protein: CASSRGQGRTEAFF; CDR3 DNA: TGCGCCAGCAGCCGTGGACAGGGAAGGACTGAAGCTTTCTTT
D gene: -; clone size: -; V gene: TRBV6-1; J gene: TRBJ1-5; CDR3 protein: CASSVTETWQYSNQPQHF; CDR3 DNA: TGTGCCAGCAGTGTGACAGAAACCTGGCAGTATAGCAATCAGCCCCAGCATTTT
D gene: -; clone size: -; V gene: TRBV24-1; J gene: TRBJ2-5; CDR3 protein: CATSDPTEYQETQYF; CDR3 DNA: TGTGCCACCAGTGACCCTACAGAGTACCAAGAGACCCAGTACTTC
D gene: -; clone size: -; V gene: TRBV6-1; J gene: TRBJ2-6; CDR3 protein: CASSAQGRTYSGANVLTF; CDR3 DNA: TGTGCCAGCAGTGCACAGGGCCGCACCTACTCTGGGGCCAACGTCCTGACTTTC
D gene: TRBD2; clone size: -; V gene: TRBV11-1; J gene: TRBJ2-3; CDR3 protein: CASSLGSGSTDTQYF; CDR3 DNA: TGTGCCAGCAGCTTAGGGAGCGGGAGTACAGATACGCAGTATTTT
D gene: TRBD2; clone size: -; V gene: TRBV4-3; J gene: TRBJ2-3; CDR3 protein: CASSQEASGRARSDTQYF; CDR3 DNA: TGCGCCAGCAGCCAAGAGGCTAGCGGGAGGGCTAGGTCAGATACGCAGTATTTT
D gene: TRBD1; clone size: -; V gene: TRBV29-1; J gene: TRBJ2-1; CDR3 protein: CSALDTQGAAYNEQFF; CDR3 DNA: TGCAGCGCCCTGGATACACAGGGGGCGGCCTACAATGAGCAGTTCTTC
D gene: TRBD1; clone size: -; V gene: TRBV7-8; J gene: TRBJ2-7; CDR3 protein: CASRLAGTETYEQYF; CDR3 DNA: TGTGCCAGCAGGCTAGCCGGGACAGAGACCTACGAGCAGTACTTC
D gene: -; clone size: -; V gene: TRBV2; J gene: TRBJ1-5; CDR3 protein: CASRNGGSNQPQHF; CDR3 DNA: TGTGCCAGCAGGAATGGGGGGAGCAATCAGCCCCAGCATTTT
D gene: TRBD1; clone size: once; V gene: TRBV18; J gene: TRBJ1-4; CDR3 protein: CASSQGQVATNEKLFF; CDR3 DNA: TGTGCCAGCTCACAAGGACAGGTGGCAACTAATGAAAAACTGTTTTTT
D gene: -; clone size: -; V gene: TRBV5-8; J gene: TRBJ2-7; CDR3 protein: CASSFIGDEQYF; CDR3 DNA: TGTGCCAGCAGCTTTATAGGGGACGAGCAGTACTTC
D gene: TRBD2; clone size: -; V gene: TRBV28; J gene: TRBJ2-1; CDR3 protein: CASDRINSGRSLGKFF; CDR3 DNA: TGTGCCAGCGATCGAATAAATAGCGGGCGTTCTCTGGGAAAGTTCTTC
D gene: -; clone size: -; V gene: TRBV7-6; J gene: TRBJ2-6; CDR3 protein: CASSLQGAGANVLTF; CDR3 DNA: TGTGCCAGCAGCTTACAAGGGGCTGGGGCCAACGTCCTGACTTTC
D gene: -; clone size: -; V gene: TRBV3-1/TRBV3-2; J gene: TRBJ2-7; CDR3 protein: CASSQRRDYEQYF; CDR3 DNA: TGTGCCAGCAGCCAACGCCGGGACTACGAGCAGTACTTC
D gene: -; clone size: -; V gene: TRBV7-9; J gene: TRBJ2-7; CDR3 protein: CASSFSTYEQYF; CDR3 DNA: TGTGCCAGCAGCTTTAGCACCTACGAGCAGTACTTC
D gene: -; clone size: -; V gene: TRBV5-1; J gene: TRBJ2-7; CDR3 protein: CASSSGFAEQYF; CDR3 DNA: TGCGCCAGCAGCTCAGGCTTCGCCGAGCAGTACTTC
D gene: -; clone size: -; V gene: TRBV11-3; J gene: TRBJ2-7; CDR3 protein: CASSSGNSYEQYF; CDR3 DNA: TGTGCCAGCAGCTCAGGGAACTCCTACGAGCAGTACTTC
D gene: -; clone size: once; V gene: TRBV7-9; J gene: TRBJ2-6; CDR3 protein: CASSLESSGANVLTF; CDR3 DNA: TGTGCCAGCAGCTTAGAGAGCTCTGGGGCCAACGTCCTGACTTTC
D gene: -; clone size: -; V gene: TRBV19; J gene: TRBJ2-6; CDR3 protein: CASSMGRFSSGANVLTF; CDR3 DNA: TGTGCCAGTAGTATGGGCAGATTCTCCTCTGGGGCCAACGTCCTGACTTTC